These T cell receptor beta chains were read from a single sample in a study of OX40 agonist ivuxolimab in advanced cancers. Only in-frame clones appear in the TCRdb table, and some are missing; sequencing was by immunoSEQ multiplex PCR. The sample lists about 69,000 clones, roughly 92% seen once, with about 0.3% in the top ten. The source was CD4+ or CD8+ T cells sorted from blood, collected in a trial of the OX40 agonist ivuxolimab. All receptors come from an adult with an advanced solid tumor such as melanoma, head and neck, liver or kidney cancer. Both conserved end residues are part of each CDR3. A D gene is named only where the DNA matches it firmly. Clone sizes are given selectively: once, few, many, or a class where the clone is expanded.

CASSLRGVWTNTEAFF	TGTGCCAGCAGCTTGAGGGGAGTTTGGACGAACACTGAAGCTTTCTTT	NA	TRBJ1-1	NA	TRBV5-8
CASVETSSGLAGTEAFF	TGCGCCAGCGTGGAAACCTCATCCGGACTAGCAGGCACTGAAGCTTTCTTT	NA	TRBJ1-1	NA	TRBV5-1
CASSYGGASNQPQHF	TGTGCCAGCAGTTACGGTGGGGCGAGCAATCAGCCCCAGCATTTT	few	TRBJ1-5	NA	TRBV6-6
CASKTAWGEKLFF	TGTGCCAGCAAGACAGCCTGGGGGGAAAAACTGTTTTTT	NA	TRBJ1-4	NA	TRBV6-5
CASSLRDRGVSGANVLTF	TGTGCCAGCAGCTTACGAGACAGGGGAGTCTCTGGGGCCAACGTCCTGACTTTC	NA	TRBJ2-6	TRBD1	TRBV11-3
CASSIPPGREQFF	TGTGCCAGTAGTATCCCCCCCGGGCGTGAGCAGTTCTTC	NA	TRBJ2-1	NA	TRBV19
CASIWDLRDEQFF	TGTGCCAGCATATGGGACCTGAGGGATGAGCAGTTCTTC	NA	TRBJ2-1	NA	TRBV2
CASSPPRREETQYF	TGCGCCAGCAGCCCCCCGAGGAGGGAAGAGACCCAGTACTTC	NA	TRBJ2-5	NA	TRBV4-1
CASSNRQGSTTNYGYTF	TGCGCCAGCAGCAACCGACAGGGCTCCACTACTAACTATGGCTACACCTTC	NA	TRBJ1-2	TRBD1	TRBV5-1
CASSDRIYSNQPQHF	TGTGCCAGCAGTGACAGAATCTATAGCAATCAGCCCCAGCATTTT	NA	TRBJ1-5	NA	TRBV6-1
CASSLAPDRDQPQHF	TGCGCCAGCAGCTTGGCCCCCGACAGGGATCAGCCCCAGCATTTT	NA	TRBJ1-5	TRBD1	TRBV5-1
CASSSTGGITGELFF	TGTGCCAGCAGCTCTACAGGGGGAATCACCGGGGAGCTGTTTTTT	few	TRBJ2-2	TRBD1	TRBV7-3
CASSLSGTGLGTGELFF	TGTGCCAGCAGTTTATCGGGAACAGGGTTGGGCACCGGGGAGCTGTTTTTT	NA	TRBJ2-2	NA	TRBV27
CASSLTLGTSGSTGELFF	TGTGCCAGCAGCCTTACCCTGGGGACTAGCGGGAGCACCGGGGAGCTGTTTTTT	once	TRBJ2-2	TRBD2	TRBV16
CASRQGWGEQFF	TGTGCCAGCAGACAAGGATGGGGTGAGCAGTTCTTC	NA	TRBJ2-1	NA	TRBV27
CASSRPSGTHYEQYF	TGTGCCAGCAGCCGCCCCTCCGGGACTCACTACGAGCAGTACTTC	NA	TRBJ2-7	NA	TRBV27
CASRERTGSIRETQYF	TGCGCCAGCAGGGAAAGGACAGGGTCAATAAGGGAGACCCAGTACTTC	few	TRBJ2-5	TRBD1	TRBV5-1
CATVGVVEQFF	TGTGCCACCGTCGGGGTCGTAGAGCAGTTCTTC	NA	TRBJ2-1	NA	TRBV28
CASSMWGQESGELFF	TGCGCCAGCAGCATGTGGGGGCAGGAATCCGGGGAGCTGTTTTTT	NA	TRBJ2-2	NA	TRBV5-1
CASSLLQGPGYTF	TGTGCCAGCAGTTTATTACAGGGGCCGGGCTACACCTTC	NA	TRBJ1-2	TRBD1	TRBV28
CASSYPGQLETQYF	TGTGCCAGCAGCTACCCGGGACAGCTCGAGACCCAGTACTTC	NA	TRBJ2-5	TRBD1	TRBV11-2
CASGWGSYEQYF	TGTGCCAGCGGTTGGGGATCCTACGAGCAGTACTTC	NA	TRBJ2-7	NA	TRBV2
CASSRTHRVQPINYGYTF	TGTGCCAGCAGCCGAACCCATAGGGTCCAGCCTATTAACTATGGCTACACCTTC	NA	TRBJ1-2	NA	TRBV7-8
CASSPGGVYQETQYF	TGCGCCAGCAGCCCGGGAGGGGTGTACCAAGAGACCCAGTACTTC	NA	TRBJ2-5	TRBD2	TRBV5-1
CASGTSLGYEQYF	TGTGCTAGTGGTACCTCATTGGGTTACGAGCAGTACTTC	NA	TRBJ2-7	NA	TRBV12-5
CASRFLAGVGVTGELFF	TGTGCCAGCAGATTCCTAGCGGGAGTGGGAGTCACCGGGGAGCTGTTTTTT	NA	TRBJ2-2	TRBD2	TRBV9
CASSLAGPYEQYF	TGCGCCAGCAGCTTGGCCGGCCCCTACGAGCAGTACTTC	NA	TRBJ2-7	NA	TRBV5-1
CASRLAGGGGELFF	TGTGCCAGCCGACTAGCGGGAGGGGGCGGGGAGCTGTTTTTT	NA	TRBJ2-2	TRBD2	TRBV2
CASSRSGQGFYGYTF	TGTGCCAGCAGCCGATCGGGACAGGGGTTCTATGGCTACACCTTC	NA	TRBJ1-2	TRBD1	TRBV6-5
CASSMTRGGEQYF	TGTGCCAGTAGTATGACCAGAGGGGGCGAGCAGTACTTC	NA	TRBJ2-7	NA	TRBV19
CASILAGSRKQYF	TGTGCCAGCATACTAGCGGGATCTAGGAAGCAGTATTTT	NA	TRBJ2-3	TRBD2	TRBV28
CASSGGQEYNEQFF	TGTGCCAGCAGCGGGGGACAGGAGTACAATGAGCAGTTCTTC	NA	TRBJ2-1	TRBD1	TRBV7-9
CASSVEGQTEAFF	TGTGCCAGCAGCGTAGAAGGGCAGACTGAAGCTTTCTTT	NA	TRBJ1-1	NA	TRBV9
CASSALAIANTGELFF	TGTGCCAGCAGCGCACTAGCGATAGCGAACACCGGGGAGCTGTTTTTT	once	TRBJ2-2	TRBD2	TRBV7-6
CASSSHPGDWAEGDTQYF	TGTGCCAGCAGCTCTCACCCCGGGGACTGGGCGGAAGGAGATACGCAGTATTTT	NA	TRBJ2-3	NA	TRBV9
CASSLTESYGYTF	TGCGCCAGCAGCTTAACAGAGTCCTATGGCTACACCTTC	NA	TRBJ1-2	NA	TRBV5-1
CVTSRVGQGTKQYF	TGTGTCACCAGCAGAGTTGGACAGGGGACGAAGCAGTACTTC	NA	TRBJ2-7	TRBD1	TRBV15
CASSKGTPKQGHGYTF	TGTGCCAGCAGTAAGGGGACACCGAAACAAGGGCATGGCTACACCTTC	NA	TRBJ1-2	NA	TRBV28
CASSEALVGRNEQFF	TGTGCCAGCAGTGAGGCACTAGTGGGGCGGAATGAGCAGTTCTTC	NA	TRBJ2-1	NA	TRBV2
CASSLGRQTGQPQHF	TGTGCCAGCAGCTTGGGGCGACAAACCGGTCAGCCCCAGCATTTT	NA	TRBJ1-5	NA	TRBV5-8